This entry lists 14 T cell receptor beta chains sequenced from one sample in a study of T cell repertoires in aging, cancer and after chemotherapy. Rearranged V-D-J TRB sequences were amplified with a mixed TRB-A/B primer pool. Using its own MiXCR run on the multiplex PCR reads, TCRdb lists one record per CDR3 protein. The table records a few thousand distinct CDR3 sequences, about 35% of them present only once. The template was genomic DNA from peripheral blood, not RNA. Specimen: blood. Receptors originate from a human donor with a solid tumor.

This rearrangement joins TRBV6-6 to TRBJ1-6; D is undetermined. Trimming took 2 bases from V and 2 from J, leaving 7 bases between them. Germline CDR1 and CDR2: MNHNY and SVGAGI (reference sequence). This CDR3 has 15 residues. CDR3 protein: CASSYTEAYNSPLHF. The CDR3 DNA follows: TGTGCCAGCAGTTACACGGAAGCCTATAATTCACCCCTCCACTTT.

V and J are TRBV5-4 and TRBJ2-2; the D is unclear. Trimming took off 0 bases at V and 1 base at J, with 4 bases between the two ends. The germline gives CDR1 SGHNT, CDR2 YYREEE (reference sequence). This CDR3 contains 14 residues. CDR3 sequence (DNA): TGTGCCAGCAGCTTGGCGCAGAACACCGGGGAGCTGTTTTTT. It encodes CASSLAQNTGELFF.

This chain joins TRBV15 and TRBJ1-1; no reliable D call. The CDR3 loop spans 14 amino acids. Trimming stripped 3 bases from V and 5 bases from J, with 13 bases between. The germline V gene has CDR1 LNHNV and CDR2 YYDKDF (reference sequence). DNA of the CDR3: TGTGCCACCAGCAGTTTCCGAAGAGGGACTGAAGCTTTCTTT. Translating gives CATSSFRRGTEAFF.

This clonotype is labeled as large. The CDR3 loop reads CAWVTGYYGYTF. Written as DNA, the CDR3 is TGTGCCTGGGTAACAGGGTACTATGGCTACACCTTC. This sequence joins TRBV30 and TRBJ1-2; a weak D match, TRBD1 (6 bases). Germline loops: CDR1 GTSNPN, CDR2 SVGIG (reference sequence). The CDR3 consists of 12 residues. V lost 5 bases and J 3 bases, leaving 10 bases between the germline ends.

The CDR3 here is CATSDVGGETQYF. CDR3 nucleotides: TGTGCCACCAGTGATGTAGGAGGGGAGACCCAGTACTTC. The chain uses TRBV24-1 and TRBJ2-5, with a weak D call TRBD2 (6 bases). With 3 bases removed from V and 5 bases from J, the gap between germline ends came to 9 bases. The germline V gene encodes CDR1 KGHDR and CDR2 SFDVKD. The CDR3 is made up of 13 amino acids.

Points on this clonotype: A much larger clone lies one base from this, so it may be a read error. The chain has TRBV6-5 and TRBJ2-3; D unresolved. The CDR3 extends over 14 amino acids. CDR1 and CDR2 (germline): MNHEY, SVGAGI. The DNA for the CDR3 is TGTGCCAGCAGTTACCCCTCTAAGGCAGATACGAAGTATTTT. Its translation is CASSYPSKADTKYF.

The chain has TRBV7-2 and TRBJ2-1; D gene ambiguous. Between the trimmed V and J ends, which lost 3 bases and 8 bases, there was a span of 8 bases. The CDR3 contains 12 residues. Per germline, CDR1 SGHTA and CDR2 FQGNSA. CDR3 amino acids: CASSLGVDEQFF. The CDR3 DNA reads as TGTGCCAGCAGCTTGGGTGTGGATGAGCAGTTCTTC.

For this clonotype: A much bigger clone sits one base away, suggesting this may be a read error. This chain connects TRBV6-5 to TRBJ1-2; 7 bases map to TRBD1. Germline-derived CDR1 and CDR2 are MNHEY and SVGAGI. The CDR3 runs 16 residues. J gave up 4 bases and V 5 bases, and 13 bases lay outside the gene matches. CDR3 nucleotide sequence: TGTGCCAGCAGTCCTGAGGGGGCCCGGTTAGGCTATGGCTACACCTTC. It specifies CASSPEGARLGYGYTF.

This rearrangement joins TRBV6-4 to TRBJ2-6; no firm D call. The CDR3 has 14 residues. Germline lookup yields CDR1 MRHNA and CDR2 SNTAGT. Trimming pared 5 bases from V and 0 bases from J, leaving 5 bases between. CDR3 coding DNA: TGTGCCAGCAGTAGAAGCTCTGGGGCCAACGTCCTGACTTTC. It yields the protein CASSRSSGANVLTF.

This clonotype was found a few times. This chain uses TRBV27 with TRBJ1-1; D is perhaps TRBD1 (6 bases). The germline V and J ends were trimmed by 0 bases and 1 base, with 6 bases remaining between them. Per germline, CDR1 MNHEY and CDR2 SMNVEV (reference sequence). The CDR3 is 14 residues long. CDR3 protein: CASSLSTGNTEAFF. CDR3 DNA sequence: TGTGCCAGCAGTTTATCGACAGGGAACACTGAAGCTTTCTTT.

V and J are TRBV5-6 and TRBJ1-3; D gene ambiguous. Germline V gives CDR1 SGHDT, CDR2 YYEEEE. The CDR3 covers 17 residues. The germline V and J ends were trimmed by 1 base and 0 bases, with 14 bases remaining between them. The CDR3 DNA reads TGTGCCAGCAGCTTGAGAGGTTTGCAGTCCTCTGGAAACACCATATATTTT. It is translated as CASSLRGLQSSGNTIYF.

This clonotype counts as medium-sized. V and J are TRBV6-1 and TRBJ1-2; 8 positions match TRBD1. CDR3 size: 14 residues. CDR1 is MNHNS, CDR2 SASEGT, per germline. Trimming cost V 2 bases and J 8 bases; bases outside gene matches: 7. The CDR3 nucleotides read TGTGCCAGCAGTGAAACCCGGGACAGGAGGGGCTACACCTTC. Protein product: CASSETRDRRGYTF.

The chain uses TRBV10-3 and TRBJ2-7, with 9 bases matching TRBD1. Germline V gene data show CDR1 as ENHRY and CDR2 as SYGVKD. J lost 3 bases, V lost 6 bases, and 12 bases had no gene match. The CDR3 is made up of 16 amino acids. The CDR3: CAIRSNPGQGDYEQYF. Written as DNA, the CDR3 is TGTGCCATCAGATCTAATCCGGGACAGGGAGACTACGAGCAGTACTTC.

V is TRBV6-5 and J is TRBJ1-2; tentative D call: TRBD1 (5 bases). Germline V CDR1 and CDR2: MNHEY, SVGAGI. Trimming took 5 bases from V and 10 from J, leaving 23 bases between them. The CDR3 runs to 15 residues. The chain's CDR3 is CASSGSSGLAYNYTF. The DNA of the CDR3 is TGTGCCAGCAGTGGCTCCTCAGGGTTAGCCTATAACTACACCTTC.